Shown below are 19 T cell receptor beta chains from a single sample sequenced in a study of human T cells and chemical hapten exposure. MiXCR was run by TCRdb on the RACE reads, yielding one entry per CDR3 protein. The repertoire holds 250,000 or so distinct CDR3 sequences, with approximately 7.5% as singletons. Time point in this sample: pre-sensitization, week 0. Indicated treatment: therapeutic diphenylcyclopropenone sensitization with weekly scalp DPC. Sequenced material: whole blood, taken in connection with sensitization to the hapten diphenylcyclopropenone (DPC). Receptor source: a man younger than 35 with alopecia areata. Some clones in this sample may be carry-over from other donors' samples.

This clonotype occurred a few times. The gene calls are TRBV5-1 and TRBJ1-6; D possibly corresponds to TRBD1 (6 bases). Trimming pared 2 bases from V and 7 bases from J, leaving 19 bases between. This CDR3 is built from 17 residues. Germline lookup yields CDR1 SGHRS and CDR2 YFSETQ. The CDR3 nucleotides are TGCGCCAGCAGCTTAGGACAGCCTCCGACCGGGAATTCACCCCTCCACTTT. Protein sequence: CASSLGQPPTGNSPLHF. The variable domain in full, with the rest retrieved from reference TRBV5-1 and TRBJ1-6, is KAGVTQTPRYLIKTRGQQVTLSCSPISGHRSVSWYQQTPGQGLQFLFEYFSETQRNKGNFPGRFSGRQFSNSRSEMNVSTLELGDSALYLCASSLGQPPTGNSPLHFGNGTRLTVT.

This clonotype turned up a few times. The CDR3 DNA is TGTGCCAGCAGTTACGCAGGGCTTGGAAATCAGCCCCAGCATTTT. It translates to CASSYAGLGNQPQHF. The V gene is TRBV6-2 or TRBV6-3, the J gene TRBJ1-5, with D possibly matching TRBD1 (5 bases). The germline V and J ends were trimmed by 2 bases and 4 bases, with 12 bases remaining between them. CDR1 and CDR2 (germline): MNHEY, SVGEGT. The CDR3 is made up of 15 amino acids.

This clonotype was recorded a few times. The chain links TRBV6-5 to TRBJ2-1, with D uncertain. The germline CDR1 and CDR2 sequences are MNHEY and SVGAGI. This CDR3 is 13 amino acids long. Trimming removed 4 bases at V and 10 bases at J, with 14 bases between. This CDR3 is CASSSPATSEQFF. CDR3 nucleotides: TGTGCCAGCAGTTCCCCCGCAACTTCGGAGCAGTTCTTC.

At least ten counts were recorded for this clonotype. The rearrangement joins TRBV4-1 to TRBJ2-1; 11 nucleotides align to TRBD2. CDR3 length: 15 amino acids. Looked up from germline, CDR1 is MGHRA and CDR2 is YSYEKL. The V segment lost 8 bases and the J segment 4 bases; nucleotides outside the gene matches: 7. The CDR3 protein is CASRTGTSGYNEQFF. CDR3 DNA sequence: TGCGCCAGCCGCACCGGGACTAGCGGATACAATGAGCAGTTCTTC.

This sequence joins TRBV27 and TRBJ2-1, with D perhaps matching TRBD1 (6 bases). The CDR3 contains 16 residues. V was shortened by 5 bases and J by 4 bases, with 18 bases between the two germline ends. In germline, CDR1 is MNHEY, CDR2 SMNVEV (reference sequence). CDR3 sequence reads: CASSLTTGIPYNEQFF. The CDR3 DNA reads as TGTGCCAGCAGTCTAACTACAGGGATACCGTACAATGAGCAGTTCTTC.

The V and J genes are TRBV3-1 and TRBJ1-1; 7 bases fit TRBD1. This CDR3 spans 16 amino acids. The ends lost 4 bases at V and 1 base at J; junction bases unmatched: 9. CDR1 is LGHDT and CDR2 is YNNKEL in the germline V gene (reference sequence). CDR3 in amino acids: CASSPDQDRPNTEAFF. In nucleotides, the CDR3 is TGTGCCAGCAGCCCAGATCAGGACAGGCCGAACACTGAAGCTTTCTTT.

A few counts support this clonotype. As DNA, the CDR3 is TGCAGTGCTAGATGTTTTCCCTGGACAGGGGATTATGGCTACACCTTC. This sequence encodes CSARCFPWTGDYGYTF. This rearrangement joins TRBV20-1 to TRBJ1-2, with 9 bases identical to TRBD1. CDR3 size: 16 residues. V shed 2 bases and J 5 bases; nucleotides not matched to a gene: 12. Germline lookup yields CDR1 DFQATT and CDR2 SNEGSKA (reference sequence).

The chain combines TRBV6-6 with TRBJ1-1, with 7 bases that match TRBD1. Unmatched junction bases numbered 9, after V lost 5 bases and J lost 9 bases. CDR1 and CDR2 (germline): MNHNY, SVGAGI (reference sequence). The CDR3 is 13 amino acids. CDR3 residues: CASSPDREDKAFF. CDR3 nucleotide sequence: TGTGCCAGCAGTCCCGACAGGGAGGACAAAGCTTTCTTT.

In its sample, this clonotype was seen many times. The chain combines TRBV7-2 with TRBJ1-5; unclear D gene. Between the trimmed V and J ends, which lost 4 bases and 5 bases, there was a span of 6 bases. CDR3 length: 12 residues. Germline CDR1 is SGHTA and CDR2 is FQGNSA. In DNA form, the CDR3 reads TGTGCCAGCAGCTCGCCCCATCAGCCCCAGCATTTT. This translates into CASSSPHQPQHF.

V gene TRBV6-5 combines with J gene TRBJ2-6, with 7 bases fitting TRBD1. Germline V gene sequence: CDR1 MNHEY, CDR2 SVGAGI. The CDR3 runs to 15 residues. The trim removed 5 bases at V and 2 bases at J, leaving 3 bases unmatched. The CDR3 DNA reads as TGTGCCAGCAGTATCGACAGGGCTGGGGCCAACGTCCTGACTTTC. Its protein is CASSIDRAGANVLTF.

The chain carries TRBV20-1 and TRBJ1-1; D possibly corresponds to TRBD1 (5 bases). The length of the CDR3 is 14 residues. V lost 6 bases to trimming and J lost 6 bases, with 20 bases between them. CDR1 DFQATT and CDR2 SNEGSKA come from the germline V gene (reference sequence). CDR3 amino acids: CSALPAGDGAEAFF. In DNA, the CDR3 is TGCAGTGCCCTACCAGCGGGGGATGGGGCTGAAGCTTTCTTT.

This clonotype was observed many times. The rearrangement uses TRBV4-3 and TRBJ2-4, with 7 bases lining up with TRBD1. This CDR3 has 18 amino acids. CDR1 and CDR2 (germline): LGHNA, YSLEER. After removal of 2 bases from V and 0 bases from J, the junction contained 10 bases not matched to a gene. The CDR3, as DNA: TGCGCCAGCAGCCAAAACGTCAGGGGGTTACTAGCCAAAAACATTCAGTACTTC. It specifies CASSQNVRGLLAKNIQYF.

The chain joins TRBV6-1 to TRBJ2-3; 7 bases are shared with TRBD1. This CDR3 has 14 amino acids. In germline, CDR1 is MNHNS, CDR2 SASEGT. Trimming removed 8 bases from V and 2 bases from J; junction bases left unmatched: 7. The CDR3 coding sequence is TGTGCCAGCGGAGGACAGGCGGACACAGATACGCAGTATTTT. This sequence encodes CASGGQADTDTQYF.

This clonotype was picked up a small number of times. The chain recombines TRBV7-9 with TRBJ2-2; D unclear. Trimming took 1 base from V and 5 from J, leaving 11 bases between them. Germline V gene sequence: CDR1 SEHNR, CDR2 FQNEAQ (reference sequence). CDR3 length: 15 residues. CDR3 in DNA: TGTGCCAGCAGCTTAGAGGTTTTGAGGACCGGGGAGCTGTTTTTT. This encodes CASSLEVLRTGELFF.

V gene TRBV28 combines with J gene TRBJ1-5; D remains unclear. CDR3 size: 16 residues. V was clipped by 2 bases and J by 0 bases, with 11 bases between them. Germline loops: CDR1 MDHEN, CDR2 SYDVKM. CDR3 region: CASSLRWIGSNQPQHF. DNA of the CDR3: TGTGCCAGCAGTTTAAGGTGGATAGGTAGCAATCAGCCCCAGCATTTT.

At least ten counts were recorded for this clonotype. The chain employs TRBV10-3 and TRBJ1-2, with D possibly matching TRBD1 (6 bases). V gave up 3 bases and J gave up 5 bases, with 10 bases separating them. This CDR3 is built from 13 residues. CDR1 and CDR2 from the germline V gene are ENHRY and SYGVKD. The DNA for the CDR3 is TGTGCCATCAGTGAAACAGGGTTGTATGGCTACACCTTC. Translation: CAISETGLYGYTF.

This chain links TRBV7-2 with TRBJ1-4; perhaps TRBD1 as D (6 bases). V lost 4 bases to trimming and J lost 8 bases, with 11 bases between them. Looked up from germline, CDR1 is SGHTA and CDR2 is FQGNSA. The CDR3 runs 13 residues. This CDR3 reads CASSSGTHEKLFF. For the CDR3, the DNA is TGTGCCAGCAGCTCCGGGACACACGAAAAACTGTTTTTT.

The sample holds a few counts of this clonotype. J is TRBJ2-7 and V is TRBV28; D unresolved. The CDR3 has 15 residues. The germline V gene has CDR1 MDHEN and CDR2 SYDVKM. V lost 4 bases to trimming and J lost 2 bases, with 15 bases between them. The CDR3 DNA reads TGTGCCAGCAGTTCGACTGCACCTCGACCCTACGAGCAGTACTTC. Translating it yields CASSSTAPRPYEQYF.

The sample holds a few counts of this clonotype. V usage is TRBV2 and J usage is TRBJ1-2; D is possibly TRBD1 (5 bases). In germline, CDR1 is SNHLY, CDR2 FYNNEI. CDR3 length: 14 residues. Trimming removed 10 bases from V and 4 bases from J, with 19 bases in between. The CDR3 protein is CATTTPSGFYGYTF. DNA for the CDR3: TGTGCCACCACTACCCCCTCAGGGTTCTATGGCTACACCTTC.